This T cell receptor beta chain was retrieved from a study of blood T cell repertoires in COVID-19. Whole-study context: Collection of acute and convalescent COVID-19 samples took place in the United States, Italy and Spain. T cells, B-cell-depleted T cells, or PBMCs supplied cDNA or gDNA.

Study processing details: Estimation of nucleated cell counts relied on the amplification of reference gene primers. The table came from immunoSEQ multiplex PCR; TCRdb's copy has only in-frame clones and leaves some out. For V, J and clone size, that table is used; D and trimming come from the DNA. The sample holds some 180,000 clones; about 80% are singletons and the top ten take around an eighth. Many counts were recorded for this clone. A COVID-19 case was met by exposed participants within 2 weeks before study entry. Per the germline V gene, CDR1 is LNHDA and CDR2 is SQIVND (reference sequence). The CDR3 sequence is 16 residues long. With V trimmed by 3 bases and J by 7 bases, 10 bases remained unmatched.

The receptor was derived from a man aged 60 to 69 who had been exposed to COVID-19. J is TRBJ2-2 and V is TRBV19; 8 nucleotides agree with TRBD1. The specimen sequenced was PBMCs or T cells enriched from blood (not recorded which). The CDR3 is CASSIMGQGAGGELFF. CDR3 DNA: TGTGCCAGTAGTATTATGGGCCAGGGGGCCGGCGGGGAGCTGTTTTTT.